The entry below describes one TCR beta chain. This same CDR3 is encoded by further DNA sequences in the sample. These data originate in a study of blood T cell repertoires in COVID-19. Study in general: Sites in the United States, Italy and Spain provided acute and convalescent COVID-19 samples. PBMCs, B-cell-depleted T cells, or T cells were the source of the cDNA or gDNA that made up the material.

Germline V gene sequence: CDR1 SGHNT, CDR2 YYREEE (reference sequence). The CDR3 spans 15 residues. V was trimmed by 0 bases and J by 0 bases, leaving 8 bases between them. The Seattle site enrolled patients during active infection and followed them longitudinally. As processed by the authors: Quantification of nucleated cells was approximated via reference gene primer amplification. Generated by immunoSEQ multiplex PCR, the TCRdb table keeps only in-frame clones and is missing some. D and trimming come from the DNA, and the V and J calls and clone size come from that table. The table has about 370,000 clones, 70% to 90% seen once; the top ten hold about 3%.

V and J are TRBV5-4 and TRBJ2-3, with D maybe TRBD2 (6 bases). The receptor was derived from a woman younger than 45 with COVID-19, enrolled during active disease. The sequenced material came from peripheral blood. The CDR3 loop reads CASSLEGTSTDTQYF. The CDR3 coding sequence is TGTGCCAGCAGCTTGGAGGGGACTAGCACAGATACGCAGTATTTT.